The 21 T cell receptor beta chains below were found in one sample sequenced in a study of shared clonotypes between healthy human individuals. This table comes from immunoSEQ multiplex PCR, and its TCRdb copy is limited to in-frame clones, with some not included. The sample yields 2 million to 2.5 million clones, 85% to 95% seen once. The sample was naive CD4+ T cells from PBMCs. The subset was: CD45RA+ positively selected. These receptors were taken from a man aged 18 to 30 in good health. Some clones in this sample may be carry-over from other donors' samples.

This chain uses TRBV9 with TRBJ2-7; 9 positions agree with TRBD2. The CDR3 has 14 amino acids. The germline CDR1 and CDR2 sequences are SGDLS and YYNGEE. J was trimmed by 6 bases and V by 5 bases; bases with no gene match: 9. The CDR3 DNA is TGTGCCAGCAGTCTTAGCGGGAGTAGTGCCGAGCAGTACTTC. It is translated as CASSLSGSSAEQYF.

Worth noting for this clone: The same CDR3 is also encoded by other DNA sequences in this sample. The CDR3 DNA is TGTGCCAGCAGTCCCCCCGGCGGTGGCAATCAGCCCCAGCATTTT. This encodes CASSPPGGGNQPQHF. V is TRBV28 and J is TRBJ1-5; D unresolved. Per germline, CDR1 MDHEN and CDR2 SYDVKM. The V gene lost 5 bases and the J gene lost 2 bases, with 13 bases spanning the gap. The CDR3 spans 15 residues.

The chain recombines TRBV5-1 with TRBJ2-2; D remains ambiguous. V was shortened by 1 base and J by 6 bases, with 4 bases between the two germline ends. The V gene's germline CDR1 is SGHRS and CDR2 YFSETQ. The CDR3 is 12 residues long. In DNA form, the CDR3 reads TGCGCCAGCAGCTTGTTTCCCGGGGAGCTGTTTTTT. Its translation: CASSLFPGELFF.

The chain is built from TRBV2 and TRBJ2-7; TRBD1 or TRBD2 may be the D gene (5 bases each). Trimming took off 7 bases at V and 6 bases at J, with 16 bases between the two ends. The V gene's germline CDR1 is SNHLY and CDR2 FYNNEI. CDR3 length: 13 residues. Written as DNA, the CDR3 is TGTGCCAGCACCGGTACCAAGGGGACCGAGCAGTACTTC. Translation: CASTGTKGTEQYF.

The CDR3 region has the DNA TGTGCCAGCAAAGGGGGGTGGGCCTATGGCTACACCTTC. It yields the protein CASKGGWAYGYTF. The V gene is TRBV2, the J gene TRBJ1-2; D is possibly TRBD1 (6 bases). Trimming shortened V by 7 bases and J by 4 bases, and 13 bases separated the two germline ends. CDR1 is SNHLY, CDR2 FYNNEI, per germline. The CDR3 sequence is 13 residues long.

The chain joins TRBV10-1 to TRBJ1-1; D gene ambiguous. Germline-derived CDR1 and CDR2 are WNHNN and SYGVQD (reference sequence). Trimming left V 10 bases short and J 12 bases short, with 18 bases between. The CDR3 contains 11 residues. The CDR3 DNA reads as TGCGCCACCTCACCCACCGAGACGACTTTCTTT. It is translated as CATSPTETTFF.

The genes are TRBV2 and TRBJ2-5; 8 bases are a match to TRBD2. The J call is uncertain, as TRBJ2-7 better fits the DNA end. Germline-derived CDR1 and CDR2 are SNHLY and FYNNEI. The CDR3 length is 16 residues. CDR3 region: CASSDWASGGTYEQYF. The DNA of the CDR3 is TGTGCCAGCAGTGATTGGGCCTCGGGGGGGACCTACGAGCAGTACTTC.

In this sample, this clone turned up a few times. This chain connects TRBV28 to TRBJ1-1; weak D call: TRBD1 (6 bases). CDR3 size: 11 residues. V was cut by 7 bases and J by 4 bases, with 7 bases left in between. Germline lookup yields CDR1 MDHEN and CDR2 SYDVKM. This CDR3 reads CASIGGTEAFF. CDR3 DNA sequence: TGTGCCAGCATAGGGGGCACTGAAGCTTTCTTT.

The chain recombines TRBV11-3 with TRBJ2-3, with D tentatively TRBD1 or TRBD2 (5 bases each). The ends were cut back, 4 bases at V and 2 bases at J, with 16 bases in the middle. This CDR3 region has 16 residues. Germline V lookup: CDR1 SGHNT, CDR2 YENEEA. CDR3 sequence (DNA): TGTGCCAGCAGCTACTCTTCGGGGCGCTACACAGATACGCAGTATTTT. This translates into CASSYSSGRYTDTQYF. The whole variable domain, filled in from reference TRBV11-3 and TRBJ2-3, reads EAGVVQSPRYKIIEKKQPVAFWCNPISGHNTLYWYLQNLGQGPELLIRYENEEAVDDSQLPKDRFSAERLKGVDSTLKIQPAELGDSAVYLCASSYSSGRYTDTQYFGPGTRLTVL.

A note on this clone: The same CDR3 also results from other DNA sequences found in this sample. The chain couples TRBV5-1 to TRBJ2-5; TRBD1 aligns across 8 bases. The CDR3 contains 14 residues. V was pared by 0 bases and J by 4 bases, with 2 bases of the junction left unmatched. Germline CDR1 is SGHRS and CDR2 is YFSETQ. The DNA of the CDR3 is TGCGCCAGCAGCTTGGGGACAGGGTTAGAGACCCAGTACTTC. It encodes CASSLGTGLETQYF.

CDR3 bases: TGTGCCAGTAAGCCTAGGACAGAATCATACGAGCAGTACTTC. This codes for CASKPRTESYEQYF. The rearrangement uses TRBV5-4 and TRBJ2-7; tentatively, D is TRBD1 (6 bases). CDR3 size: 14 residues. Between the trimmed V and J ends, which lost 8 bases and 4 bases, there was a span of 19 bases. The germline V gene has CDR1 SGHNT and CDR2 YYREEE (reference sequence).

V is TRBV29-1 and J is TRBJ2-2; 7 nucleotides agree with TRBD2. Germline trimming cut 3 bases from V and 2 bases from J; bases unmatched to any gene: 6. Looked up from germline, CDR1 is SQVTM and CDR2 is ANQGSEA. This CDR3 is built from 15 residues. The CDR3 nucleotides are TGCAGCGTTGATACCTCTAGCGGTAACACCGGGGAGCTGTTTTTT. This encodes CSVDTSSGNTGELFF.

The chain recombines TRBV7-9 with TRBJ2-3; D not resolved. The ends were cut back, 1 base at V and 6 bases at J, with 11 bases in the middle. The CDR3 runs to 14 residues. Germline CDR1 reads SEHNR; CDR2 reads FQNEAQ (reference sequence). This CDR3 is CASSLEYIGDTQYF. In DNA form, the CDR3 reads TGTGCCAGCAGCTTAGAGTATATCGGGGATACGCAGTATTTT.

This sequence joins TRBV7-9 and TRBJ1-2; no firm D call. The V end lost 6 bases, the J end lost 1 base, and 12 bases lay between the germline ends. This CDR3 region has 14 residues. Germline values: CDR1 SEHNR, CDR2 FQNEAQ (reference sequence). CDR3 residues: CASRRTANNYGYTF. CDR3 DNA: TGTGCCAGCAGACGAACGGCTAATAACTATGGCTACACCTTC. The full variable domain, rest sourced from reference TRBV7-9 and TRBJ1-2, is DTGVSQNPRHKITKRGQNVTFRCDPISEHNRLYWYRQTLGQGPEFLTYFQNEAQLEKSRLLSDRFSAERPKGSFSTLEIQRTEQGDSAMYLCASRRTANNYGYTFGSGTRLTVV.

The chain couples TRBV19 to TRBJ1-4, with TRBD1 as a possible D gene (6 bases). Germline CDR1 reads LNHDA; CDR2 reads SQIVND (reference sequence). The CDR3 is 14 residues long. Trimming left V 1 base short and J 14 bases short, with 17 bases between. CDR3 region: CASSIVLAGASLFF. The CDR3 DNA reads as TGTGCCAGTAGTATAGTTCTCGCGGGGGCAAGTCTGTTTTTT.

V and J are TRBV4-1 and TRBJ2-1; the match to TRBD2 covers 11 bases. The ends lost 4 bases at V and 8 bases at J; junction bases unmatched: 10. This CDR3 region has 16 residues. Looked up from germline, CDR1 is MGHRA and CDR2 is YSYEKL. The CDR3 coding sequence is TGCGCCAGCAGCCGGGGGACTAGCGGCCTTCCCCATGAGCAGTTCTTC. Translating it yields CASSRGTSGLPHEQFF.

The count of this clone is one. The chain carries TRBV29-1 and TRBJ2-3; maybe TRBD1 (5 bases). Germline lookup yields CDR1 SQVTM and CDR2 ANQGSEA. Trimming took off 3 bases at V and 0 bases at J, with 10 bases between the two ends. The CDR3 consists of 14 residues. CDR3 bases: TGCAGCGTTGACAGGGTGGAGAGCACAGATACGCAGTATTTT. This codes for CSVDRVESTDTQYF.

A note on this clone: Other DNA sequences in this sample translate to the same CDR3. The rearrangement links TRBV7-9 to TRBJ2-5, with a weak D call TRBD2 (6 bases). Germline V gene data show CDR1 as SEHNR and CDR2 as FQNEAQ (reference sequence). This CDR3 contains 14 residues. Between the trimmed V and J ends, which lost 5 bases and 4 bases, there was a span of 14 bases. CDR3 residues: CASSLTGSGETQYF. The CDR3, as DNA: TGTGCCAGCAGCCTGACGGGTAGCGGAGAGACCCAGTACTTC. Variable domain in full (rest from reference TRBV7-9 and TRBJ2-5): DTGVSQNPRHKITKRGQNVTFRCDPISEHNRLYWYRQTLGQGPEFLTYFQNEAQLEKSRLLSDRFSAERPKGSFSTLEIQRTEQGDSAMYLCASSLTGSGETQYFGPGTRLLVL.

This clone appeared a single time. The chain couples TRBV11-2 to TRBJ2-1, with unresolved D. Trimming shortened V by 5 bases and J by 2 bases, and 25 bases separated the two germline ends. Germline CDR1 SGHAT, CDR2 FQNNGV. This CDR3 is built from 19 residues. CDR3 protein: CASSNPDVRMVGPYNEQFF. The CDR3 nucleotides read TGTGCCAGCAGCAACCCCGATGTGCGAATGGTCGGCCCCTACAATGAGCAGTTCTTC.

J is TRBJ1-4 and V is TRBV10-3; D is possibly TRBD1 (5 bases). Between the trimmed V and J ends, which lost 3 bases and 4 bases, there was a span of 9 bases. Germline V gene sequence: CDR1 ENHRY, CDR2 SYGVKD. The CDR3 loop spans 14 amino acids. The CDR3 is CAISDGGGNEKLFF. The CDR3 DNA sequence: TGTGCCATCAGTGACGGGGGGGGTAATGAAAAACTGTTTTTT.

V gene TRBV7-2 combines with J gene TRBJ2-3, with D tentatively TRBD2 (5 bases). The germline gives CDR1 SGHTA, CDR2 FQGNSA. The CDR3 loop spans 14 amino acids. Between the trimmed V and J ends, which lost 4 bases and 2 bases, there was a span of 10 bases. The CDR3 coding sequence is TGTGCCAGCAGCTCAAAGCGGTTCACAGATACGCAGTATTTT. Translation gives CASSSKRFTDTQYF.